This is a list of T cell receptor beta chains from one sample in a study of shared clonotypes between healthy human individuals. Repertoires were generated with immunoSEQ multiplex PCR, while TCRdb's copy carries only in-frame clones and drops some. The table lists roughly 1,800,000 clones, over 85% of them singletons. The sequenced material came from naive CD8+ T cells sorted from blood. The receptors shown here come from a man between 18 and 29 years old in good health. The CDR3 runs from the conserved cysteine through the conserved F or W. A D gene is named only where the DNA matches it firmly. Clone size is not always given. Where it is, it says once, few, many or a class for expanded clones.

j_call | v_call | clone_size | d_call | cdr3_aa | cdr3_nt
TRBJ2-6 | TRBV4-2 | . | . | CASSQDLSAPGANVLTF | TGTGCCAGCAGCCAAGATCTCAGTGCCCCTGGGGCCAACGTCCTGACTTTC
TRBJ1-1 | TRBV27 | . | . | CASSLSSLSTEAFF | TGTGCCAGCAGTTTATCAAGTCTCAGCACTGAAGCTTTCTTT
TRBJ1-4 | TRBV27 | once | TRBD1 | CASTRTGTNEKLFF | TGTGCCAGCACTAGGACAGGGACCAATGAAAAACTGTTTTTT
TRBJ2-4 | TRBV6-1 | . | . | CASSEATMGTKRYF | TGTGCCAGCAGTGAAGCGACTATGGGGACGAAGCGGTACTTC
TRBJ2-5 | TRBV7-2 | . | . | CASSLEVRESETQYF | TGTGCCAGCAGCTTAGAGGTCCGGGAGAGCGAGACCCAGTACTTC
TRBJ1-6 | TRBV4-1 | few | . | CASSQATGSRSPLHF | TGCGCCAGCAGCCAAGCCACAGGGTCTCGCTCACCCCTCCACTTT
TRBJ2-3 | TRBV2 | . | TRBD2 | CASSETSGWGTDTQYF | TGTGCCAGCAGTGAGACTAGCGGGTGGGGCACAGATACGCAGTATTTT
TRBJ2-3 | TRBV6-6 | . | TRBD1 | CASSSGTGVDTQYF | TGTGCCAGCAGTTCTGGGACAGGGGTAGATACGCAGTATTTT
TRBJ1-1 | TRBV29-1 | . | . | CSASRGLEAFF | TGCAGCGCTAGTCGTGGGCTTGAAGCTTTCTTT
TRBJ1-5 | TRBV28 | . | . | CASSTPRVDSNQPQHF | TGTGCCAGCAGTACACCCCGTGTAGATAGCAATCAGCCCCAGCATTTT
TRBJ1-1 | TRBV29-1 | . | TRBD1 | CSVDGTGGAGHEAFF | TGCAGCGTTGATGGGACAGGGGGCGCGGGACATGAAGCTTTCTTT
TRBJ2-1 | TRBV4-3 | . | TRBD2 | CASSLLAGDEQFF | TGCGCCAGCAGCCTTTTAGCGGGAGATGAGCAGTTCTTC
TRBJ2-3 | TRBV5-4 | . | . | CASSPVADTDTQYF | TGTGCCAGCAGCCCTGTAGCGGATACAGATACGCAGTATTTT
TRBJ2-3 | TRBV29-1 | . | . | CSVEAPPGRDLWTQYF | TGCAGCGTTGAAGCCCCTCCGGGAAGGGACTTATGGACGCAGTATTTT
TRBJ2-1 | TRBV18 | . | . | CASSPPGTEQFF | TGTGCCAGCTCACCACCAGGGACCGAGCAGTTCTTC
TRBJ2-1 | TRBV28 | once | TRBD2 | CASSSPLAGGEYNEQFF | TGTGCCAGCAGTTCGCCCCTAGCGGGGGGCGAATACAATGAGCAGTTCTTC
TRBJ2-7 | TRBV5-6 | once | . | CASSLARRGVTYEQYF | TGTGCCAGCAGCTTGGCCCGGAGGGGGGTGACCTACGAGCAGTACTTC
TRBJ2-1 | TRBV9 | once | . | CASSTGPEQFF | TGTGCCAGCAGCACAGGCCCCGAGCAGTTCTTC
TRBJ2-5 | TRBV6-5 | . | TRBD1 | CASSYDYRGDQETQYF | TGTGCCAGCAGTTACGATTACAGGGGGGACCAAGAGACCCAGTACTTC
TRBJ2-7 | TRBV7-7 | . | . | CASTQLGGWGEQYF | TGTGCTAGCACCCAACTTGGGGGTTGGGGTGAGCAGTACTTC
TRBJ2-5 | TRBV2 | . | TRBD2 | CASSEISPGRRGAETQYF | TGTGCCAGCAGTGAAATTTCCCCCGGGAGGAGGGGAGCGGAGACCCAGTACTTC
TRBJ2-1 | TRBV11-2 | . | . | CASSLGGEILNEQFF | TGTGCCAGCAGCTTGGGCGGGGAGATACTTAATGAGCAGTTCTTC
TRBJ2-2 | TRBV29-1 | . | TRBD2 | CSVEDLGTSGVTGELFF | TGCAGCGTTGAAGATCTAGGAACTAGCGGGGTCACCGGGGAGCTGTTTTTT
TRBJ2-5 | TRBV6-1 | . | . | CASSERGWGQETQYF | TGTGCCAGCAGTGAAAGGGGTTGGGGGCAAGAGACCCAGTACTTC
TRBJ1-2 | TRBV13 | . | TRBD1 | CASSLGQGSGYTF | TGTGCCAGCAGCTTGGGACAGGGGTCCGGCTACACCTTC
TRBJ1-5 | TRBV14 | . | . | CARRNQPQHF | TGTGCCAGGCGCAATCAGCCCCAGCATTTT
TRBJ1-1 | TRBV6-5 | . | . | CASSFSDGGRTEAFF | TGTGCCAGCAGCTTTTCGGACGGGGGGCGGACTGAAGCTTTCTTT
TRBJ2-7 | TRBV7-8 | . | TRBD2 | CASSGTASGRLFEQYF | TGTGCCAGCTCCGGGACAGCTAGCGGGAGGCTTTTCGAGCAGTACTTC
TRBJ2-7 | TRBV9 | . | TRBD1 | CASSATPGQSYEQYF | TGTGCCAGCAGCGCAACACCGGGACAGTCCTACGAGCAGTACTTC
TRBJ2-2 | TRBV6-6 | . | . | CASSYETGELFF | TGTGCCAGCAGTTACGAAACCGGGGAGCTGTTTTTT
TRBJ2-7 | TRBV5-1 | . | . | CASSPSGTEQYF | TGCGCCAGCAGTCCCTCGGGTACCGAGCAGTACTTC
TRBJ1-1 | TRBV4-1 | . | . | CASSHIDSEAFF | TGCGCCAGCAGCCACATAGACTCTGAAGCTTTCTTT
TRBJ2-3 | TRBV5-4 | . | . | CASSLLGPGRDTQYF | TGTGCCAGCAGCTTATTAGGGCCCGGACGAGATACGCAGTATTTT
TRBJ1-5 | TRBV6-1 | . | . | CASSEDGASFQPQHF | TGTGCCAGCAGTGAAGACGGAGCCTCTTTTCAGCCCCAGCATTTT
TRBJ2-2 | TRBV9 | . | . | CASSPPLRTANTGELFF | TGTGCCAGCAGCCCACCCCTTAGGACGGCGAACACCGGGGAGCTGTTTTTT
TRBJ1-2 | TRBV13 | . | . | CASSLEGFDYGYTF | TGTGCCAGCAGCTTAGAGGGATTCGACTATGGCTACACCTTC
TRBJ2-5 | TRBV6-6 | . | TRBD2 | CASSYGAGGGETQYF | TGTGCCAGCAGTTACGGCGCGGGGGGGGGAGAGACCCAGTACTTC